These 17 T cell receptor beta chains originate from one sample sequenced in a study of T-cell memory formation after mild COVID-19. TCRdb reanalysed the 5' RACE reads using MiXCR and keeps one entry per CDR3 protein. The sample yields roughly 370,000 distinct CDR3 sequences, approximately 15% seen once. The sample was PBMCs or a T cell subset sorted from them (not recorded which). These receptors originate from a man aged 18 to 30 who had mild COVID-19 (a few samples of this study predate the infection). Cell type and time point are not known.

This clonotype came up a few times. The chain joins TRBV7-9 to TRBJ1-1; TRBD1 might be the D (5 bases). V was trimmed by 2 bases and J by 2 bases, leaving 12 bases between them. Germline CDR1 reads SEHNR; CDR2 reads FQNEAQ (reference sequence). CDR3 length equals 15 residues. Written as DNA, the CDR3 is TGTGCCAGCAGCTTAAAGGGATGGGGCAACACTGAAGCTTTCTTT. It is translated as CASSLKGWGNTEAFF.

This clonotype was recorded a few times. The chain combines TRBV7-9 with TRBJ2-3, with 10 positions matching TRBD2. Per the germline V gene, CDR1 is SEHNR and CDR2 is FQNEAQ (reference sequence). The CDR3 has 16 residues. V shed 5 bases, J shed 2 bases, and the junction held 7 bases outside the gene matches. The CDR3 loop is CASSASLAGYTDTQYF. The CDR3 DNA sequence: TGTGCCAGCAGCGCATCACTAGCGGGGTACACAGATACGCAGTATTTT.

V is TRBV12-3 or TRBV12-4 and J is TRBJ1-3; D is ambiguous. The CDR3 consists of 14 residues. V was cut by 8 bases and J by 0 bases, with 11 bases left in between. CDR3 region: CASLRSPSGNTIYF. CDR3 DNA sequence: TGTGCCAGCCTTAGAAGTCCCTCTGGAAACACCATATATTTT.

This clonotype was detected only a few times. This sequence joins TRBV7-6 and TRBJ2-1, with D possibly TRBD1 on 5 matching bases. Germline V gives CDR1 SGHVS, CDR2 FNYEAQ. V was clipped by 5 bases and J by 2 bases, with 13 bases between them. The CDR3 runs 15 residues. The CDR3 region is CASSPPGWAYNEQFF. CDR3 coding DNA: TGTGCCAGCAGCCCCCCAGGGTGGGCCTACAATGAGCAGTTCTTC.

This clonotype was observed at least ten times. J is TRBJ2-3 and V is TRBV20-1; a weak D match, TRBD2 (7 bases). V was pared by 6 bases and J by 1 base, with 20 bases between. Germline V gene lookup returns CDR1 DFQATT and CDR2 SNEGSKA (reference sequence). The CDR3 totals 16 residues. The CDR3 sequence: CSAEARGGHRTDTQYF. DNA for the CDR3: TGCAGTGCCGAAGCGAGGGGGGGCCACCGCACAGATACGCAGTATTTT.

This chain uses TRBV30 with TRBJ2-3; D unclear. Trimming pared 2 bases from V and 2 bases from J, leaving 5 bases between. CDR3 size: 12 residues. Germline CDR1 GTSNPN, CDR2 SVGIG (reference sequence). This CDR3 is CAWSKTTDTQYF. The CDR3 DNA reads TGTGCCTGGAGTAAGACCACAGATACGCAGTATTTT.

This clonotype was seen only a few times. V is TRBV20-1 and J is TRBJ2-1; weak D call: TRBD1 (8 bases). The CDR3 runs 16 residues. Germline V gene sequence: CDR1 DFQATT, CDR2 SNEGSKA (reference sequence). Between the trimmed V and J ends, which lost 6 bases and 2 bases, there was a span of 20 bases. The CDR3, as DNA: TGCAGTGCCATAGGACAGGGAGGGTTTACCTACAATGAGCAGTTCTTC. It translates to CSAIGQGGFTYNEQFF.

The chain carries TRBV20-1 and TRBJ1-1; the D gene is possibly TRBD1 (5 bases). Trimming removed 0 bases from V and 6 bases from J, with 17 bases in between. Germline-derived CDR1 and CDR2 are DFQATT and SNEGSKA (reference sequence). The CDR3 is 15 residues long. DNA for the CDR3: TGCAGTGCTAGAGAGGTTGGGCCGGGGGTCGCTGAAGCTTTCTTT. It yields the protein CSAREVGPGVAEAFF.

The chain employs TRBV20-1 and TRBJ2-1, with TRBD2 identical over 9 bases. V trimming: 5 bases; J trimming: 0 bases; junction bases outside the gene matches: 5. The CDR3 runs to 15 residues. CDR1 and CDR2 from the germline V gene are DFQATT and SNEGSKA (reference sequence). The CDR3 region is CSAPSAGGSYNEQFF. CDR3 bases: TGCAGTGCTCCCTCAGCGGGGGGCTCCTACAATGAGCAGTTCTTC.

This clonotype came up a few times. The chain carries TRBV7-3 and TRBJ2-1, with D perhaps matching TRBD1 (9 bases). Germline V lookup: CDR1 SGHTA, CDR2 FQGTGA. The CDR3 covers 15 residues. Trimming took 4 bases from V and 7 from J, leaving 17 bases between them. The CDR3 spells CASSYLAGTGNEQFF. CDR3 DNA: TGTGCCAGCAGCTATTTAGCGGGGACAGGGAATGAGCAGTTCTTC.

The V gene is TRBV4-1, the J gene TRBJ2-5; 14 bases agree with TRBD2. Unmatched junction bases numbered 5, after V lost 4 bases and J lost 1 base. The CDR3 has 17 residues. Germline CDR1 reads MGHRA; CDR2 reads YSYEKL. The CDR3: CASSPAGLAGGQETQYF. CDR3 sequence (DNA): TGCGCCAGCAGCCCTGCCGGACTAGCGGGGGGCCAAGAGACCCAGTACTTC.

This clonotype came up many times. J is TRBJ1-5 and V is TRBV5-1; D gene ambiguous. The CDR3 is 13 residues long. V was shortened by 2 bases and J by 1 base, with 4 bases between the two germline ends. From germline, CDR1 is SGHRS and CDR2 YFSETQ. The CDR3 sequence: CASSFDSNQPQHF. In nucleotides, the CDR3 is TGCGCCAGCAGCTTTGACAGCAATCAGCCCCAGCATTTT.

J is TRBJ2-3 and V is TRBV24-1; 8 nucleotides match TRBD1. CDR3 size: 17 residues. Germline V lookup: CDR1 KGHDR, CDR2 SFDVKD. V trimming: 4 bases; J trimming: 3 bases; junction bases outside the gene matches: 11. The CDR3 sequence: CATSDLGTGTGTDTQYF. The CDR3 coding sequence is TGTGCCACCAGTGACCTCGGGACCGGGACAGGAACAGATACGCAGTATTTT.

A few counts support this clonotype. The V and J genes are TRBV7-2 and TRBJ2-3; 7 positions agree with TRBD2. The ends lost 6 bases at V and 5 bases at J; junction bases unmatched: 11. The CDR3 sequence is 15 residues long. Germline CDR1 reads SGHTA; CDR2 reads FQGNSA. CDR3 in amino acids: CASRPTSAFGDTQYF. In DNA form, the CDR3 reads TGTGCCAGCAGACCTACTAGCGCCTTTGGAGATACGCAGTATTTT. The variable domain in full, with the rest retrieved from reference TRBV7-2 and TRBJ2-3, is GAGVSQSPSNKVTEKGKDVELRCDPISGHTALYWYRQSLGQGLEFLIYFQGNSAPDKSGLPSDRFSAERTGGSVSTLTIQRTQQEDSAVYLCASRPTSAFGDTQYFGPGTRLTVL.

This clonotype was observed a few times. The chain carries TRBV6-2 or TRBV6-3 and TRBJ1-1; D remains unclear. Germline CDR1 MNHEY, CDR2 SVGEGT. CDR3 length: 13 residues. Trimming took off 0 bases at V and 5 bases at J, with 7 bases between the two ends. CDR3 in amino acids: CASSYSTRTEAFF. The CDR3 DNA is TGTGCCAGCAGTTACTCGACCAGGACTGAAGCTTTCTTT.

This chain uses TRBV7-9 with TRBJ1-1, with 7 bases that match TRBD1. Germline trimming cut 1 base from V and 6 bases from J; bases unmatched to any gene: 11. The CDR3 sequence is 16 residues long. CDR1 and CDR2 (germline): SEHNR, FQNEAQ (reference sequence). The CDR3 sequence: CASSLGTGALSAEAFF. CDR3 bases: TGTGCCAGCAGCTTAGGCACAGGGGCGCTCTCGGCTGAAGCTTTCTTT. Full variable domain (missing parts from reference TRBV7-9 and TRBJ1-1): DTGVSQNPRHKITKRGQNVTFRCDPISEHNRLYWYRQTLGQGPEFLTYFQNEAQLEKSRLLSDRFSAERPKGSFSTLEIQRTEQGDSAMYLCASSLGTGALSAEAFFGQGTRLTVV.

This clonotype was seen a handful of times. The chain uses TRBV24-1 and TRBJ2-6, with TRBD1 as a possible D gene (6 bases). In germline, CDR1 is KGHDR, CDR2 SFDVKD. V was trimmed by 2 bases and J by 2 bases, leaving 18 bases between them. The CDR3 totals 19 residues. The CDR3: CATSDSLAGVWAGANVLTF. Here the CDR3 DNA reads TGTGCCACCAGTGATTCATTGGCAGGGGTGTGGGCTGGGGCCAACGTCCTGACTTTC.